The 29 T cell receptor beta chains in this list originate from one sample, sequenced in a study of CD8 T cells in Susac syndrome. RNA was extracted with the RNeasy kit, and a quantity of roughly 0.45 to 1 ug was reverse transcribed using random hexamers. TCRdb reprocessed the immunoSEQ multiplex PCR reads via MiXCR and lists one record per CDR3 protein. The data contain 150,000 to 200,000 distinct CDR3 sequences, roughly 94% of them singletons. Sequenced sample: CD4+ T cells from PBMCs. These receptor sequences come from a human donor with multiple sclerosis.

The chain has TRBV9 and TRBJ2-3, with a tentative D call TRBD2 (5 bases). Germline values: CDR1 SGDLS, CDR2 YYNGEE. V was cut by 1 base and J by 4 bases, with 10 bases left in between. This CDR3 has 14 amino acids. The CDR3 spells CASSVWESADTQYF. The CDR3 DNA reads TGTGCCAGCAGCGTATGGGAGAGCGCAGATACGCAGTATTTT.

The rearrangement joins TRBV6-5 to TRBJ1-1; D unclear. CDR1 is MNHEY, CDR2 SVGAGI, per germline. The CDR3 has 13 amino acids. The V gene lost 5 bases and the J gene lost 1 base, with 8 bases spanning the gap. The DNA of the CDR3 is TGTGCCAGCAGTAACCCAGCGAACACTGAAGCTTTCTTT. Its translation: CASSNPANTEAFF.

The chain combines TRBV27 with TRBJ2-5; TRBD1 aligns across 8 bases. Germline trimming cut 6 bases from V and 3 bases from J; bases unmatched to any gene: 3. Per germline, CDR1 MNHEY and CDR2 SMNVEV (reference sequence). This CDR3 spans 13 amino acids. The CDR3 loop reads CASRGTGKETQYF. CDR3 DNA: TGTGCCAGCAGGGGGACAGGCAAAGAGACCCAGTACTTC.

The CDR3 spells CSLRRRGEANYGYTF. CDR3 in DNA: TGCAGTCTTCGTCGTCGCGGGGAAGCTAACTATGGCTACACCTTC. The chain is built from TRBV20-1 and TRBJ1-2; D call uncertain. Trimming took off 8 bases at V and 0 bases at J, with 19 bases between the two ends. CDR3 size: 15 residues. Germline CDR1 is DFQATT and CDR2 is SNEGSKA (reference sequence).

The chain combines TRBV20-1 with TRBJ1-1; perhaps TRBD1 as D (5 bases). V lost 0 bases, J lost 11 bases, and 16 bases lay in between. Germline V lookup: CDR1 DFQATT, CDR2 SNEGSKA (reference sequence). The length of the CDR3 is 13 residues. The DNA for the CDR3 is TGCAGTGCTAGAGATCTACACCCGGGGGAGGCTTTCTTT. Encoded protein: CSARDLHPGEAFF.

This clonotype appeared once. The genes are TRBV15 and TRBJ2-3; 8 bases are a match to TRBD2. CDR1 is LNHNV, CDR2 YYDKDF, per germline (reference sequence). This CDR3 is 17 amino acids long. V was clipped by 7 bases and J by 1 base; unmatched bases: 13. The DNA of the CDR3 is TGTGCCACCAATCCCGGGACTAGTTCCTTCGGCACAGATACGCAGTATTTT. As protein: CATNPGTSSFGTDTQYF.

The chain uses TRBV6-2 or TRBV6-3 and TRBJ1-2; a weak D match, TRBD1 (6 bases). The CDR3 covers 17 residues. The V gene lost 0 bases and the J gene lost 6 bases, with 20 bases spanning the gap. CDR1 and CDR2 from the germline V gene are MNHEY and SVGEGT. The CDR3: CASSYSIVPGRGHGYTF. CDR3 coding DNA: TGTGCCAGCAGTTACTCGATCGTCCCTGGCAGGGGTCATGGCTACACCTTC.

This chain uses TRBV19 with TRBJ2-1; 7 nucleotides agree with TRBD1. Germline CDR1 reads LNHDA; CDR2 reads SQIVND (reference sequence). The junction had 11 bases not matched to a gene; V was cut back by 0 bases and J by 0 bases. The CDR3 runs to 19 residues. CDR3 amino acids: CASSIEAEGAWSSYNEQFF. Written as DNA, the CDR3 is TGTGCCAGTAGTATAGAAGCTGAGGGGGCCTGGAGCTCCTACAATGAGCAGTTCTTC.

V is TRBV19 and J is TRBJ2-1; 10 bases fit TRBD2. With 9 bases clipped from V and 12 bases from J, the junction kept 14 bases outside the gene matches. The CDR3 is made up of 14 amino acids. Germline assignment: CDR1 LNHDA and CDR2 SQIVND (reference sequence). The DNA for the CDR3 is TGTGCCAGCACTAGCGGGGCCGATCCCCGCGGGCAGTTCTTC. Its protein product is CASTSGADPRGQFF.

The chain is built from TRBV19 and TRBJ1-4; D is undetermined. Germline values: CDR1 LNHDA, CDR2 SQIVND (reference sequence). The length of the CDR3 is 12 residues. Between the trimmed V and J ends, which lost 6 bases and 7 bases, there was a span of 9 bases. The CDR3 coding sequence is TGTGCCAGTAGGGATAAGGGTGAAAAACTGTTTTTT. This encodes CASRDKGEKLFF.

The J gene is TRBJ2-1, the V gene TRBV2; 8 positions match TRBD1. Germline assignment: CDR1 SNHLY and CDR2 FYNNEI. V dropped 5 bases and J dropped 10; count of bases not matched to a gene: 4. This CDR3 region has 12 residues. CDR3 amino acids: CASSQGAREQFF. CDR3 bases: TGTGCCAGCAGTCAGGGGGCACGAGAGCAGTTCTTC.

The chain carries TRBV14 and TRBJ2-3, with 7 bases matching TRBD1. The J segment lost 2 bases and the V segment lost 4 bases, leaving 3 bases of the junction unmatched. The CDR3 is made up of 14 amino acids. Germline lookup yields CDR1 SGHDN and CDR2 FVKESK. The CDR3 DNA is TGTGCCAGCAGCCGGGGGACAGTCACAGATACGCAGTATTTT. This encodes CASSRGTVTDTQYF.

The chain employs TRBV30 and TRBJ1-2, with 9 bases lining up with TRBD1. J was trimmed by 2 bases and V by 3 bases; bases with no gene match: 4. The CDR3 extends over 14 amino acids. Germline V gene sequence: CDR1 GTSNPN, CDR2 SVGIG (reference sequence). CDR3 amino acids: CAWSPDRGNYGYTF. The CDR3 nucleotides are TGTGCCTGGAGCCCCGACAGGGGGAACTATGGCTACACCTTC.

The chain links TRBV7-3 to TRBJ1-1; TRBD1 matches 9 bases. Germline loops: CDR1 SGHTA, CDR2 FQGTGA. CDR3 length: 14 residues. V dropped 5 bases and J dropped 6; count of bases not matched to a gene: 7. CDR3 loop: CASSPTGGGSEAFF. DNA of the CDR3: TGTGCCAGCAGCCCTACAGGGGGCGGCTCTGAAGCTTTCTTT.

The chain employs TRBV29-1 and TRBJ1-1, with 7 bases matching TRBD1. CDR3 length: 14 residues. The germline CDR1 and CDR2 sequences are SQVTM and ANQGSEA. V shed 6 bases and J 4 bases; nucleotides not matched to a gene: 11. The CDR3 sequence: CSVPRTGGVTEAFF. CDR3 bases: TGCAGCGTCCCACGGACAGGCGGCGTCACTGAAGCTTTCTTT.

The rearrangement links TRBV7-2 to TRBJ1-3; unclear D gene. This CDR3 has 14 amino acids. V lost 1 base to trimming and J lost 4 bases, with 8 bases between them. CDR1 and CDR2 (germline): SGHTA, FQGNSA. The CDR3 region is CASSLGKRGNTIYF. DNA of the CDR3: TGTGCCAGCAGCTTAGGGAAGAGGGGAAACACCATATATTTT.

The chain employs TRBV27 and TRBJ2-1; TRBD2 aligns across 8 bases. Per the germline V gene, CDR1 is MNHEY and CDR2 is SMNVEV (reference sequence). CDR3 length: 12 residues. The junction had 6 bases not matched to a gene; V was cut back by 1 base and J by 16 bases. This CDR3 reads CASSLLGLGTFF. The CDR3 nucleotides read TGTGCCAGCAGTTTATTGGGACTAGGGACTTTCTTC.

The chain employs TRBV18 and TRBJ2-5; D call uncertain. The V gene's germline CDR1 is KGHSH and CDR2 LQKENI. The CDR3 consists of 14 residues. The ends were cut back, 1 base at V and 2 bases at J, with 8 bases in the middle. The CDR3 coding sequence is TGTGCCAGCTCACCACTAGGGAAACAAGAGACCCAGTACTTC. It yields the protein CASSPLGKQETQYF.

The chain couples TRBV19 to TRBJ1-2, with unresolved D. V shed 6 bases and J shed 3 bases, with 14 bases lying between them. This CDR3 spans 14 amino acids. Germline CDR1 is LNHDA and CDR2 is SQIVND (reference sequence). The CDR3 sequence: CASSHPGSYYGYTF. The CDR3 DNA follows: TGTGCCAGTAGCCATCCGGGGTCATACTATGGCTACACCTTC.

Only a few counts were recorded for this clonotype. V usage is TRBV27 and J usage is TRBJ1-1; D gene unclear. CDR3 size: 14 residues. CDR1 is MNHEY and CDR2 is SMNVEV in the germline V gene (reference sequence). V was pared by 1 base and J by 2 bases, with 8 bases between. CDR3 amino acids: CASSLFARNTEAFF. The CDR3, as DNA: TGTGCCAGCAGTTTATTTGCCAGAAACACTGAAGCTTTCTTT.

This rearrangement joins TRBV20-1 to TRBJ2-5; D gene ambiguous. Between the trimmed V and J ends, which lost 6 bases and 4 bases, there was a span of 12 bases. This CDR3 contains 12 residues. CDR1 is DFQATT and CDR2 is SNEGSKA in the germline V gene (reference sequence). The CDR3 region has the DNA TGCAGTGCCACCCCGAGTGGAGAGACCCAGTACTTC. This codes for CSATPSGETQYF.

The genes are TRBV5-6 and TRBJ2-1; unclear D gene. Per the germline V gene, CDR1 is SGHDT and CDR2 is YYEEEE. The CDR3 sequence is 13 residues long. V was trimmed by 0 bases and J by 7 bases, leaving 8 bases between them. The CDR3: CASSLDSLNEQFF. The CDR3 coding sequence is TGTGCCAGCAGCTTGGATAGTTTGAATGAGCAGTTCTTC.

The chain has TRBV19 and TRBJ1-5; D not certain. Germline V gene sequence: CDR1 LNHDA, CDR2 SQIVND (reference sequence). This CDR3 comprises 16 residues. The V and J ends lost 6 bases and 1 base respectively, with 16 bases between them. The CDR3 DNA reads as TGTGCCAGTAGCCCCGTAGGCCTCGGAAGCAATCAGCCCCAGCATTTT. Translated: CASSPVGLGSNQPQHF.

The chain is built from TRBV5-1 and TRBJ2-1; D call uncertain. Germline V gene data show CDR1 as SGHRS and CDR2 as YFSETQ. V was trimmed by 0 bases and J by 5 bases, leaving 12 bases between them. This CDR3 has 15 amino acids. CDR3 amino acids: CASSLALGPNNEQFF. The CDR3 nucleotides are TGCGCCAGCAGCTTGGCCCTAGGGCCTAACAATGAGCAGTTCTTC.

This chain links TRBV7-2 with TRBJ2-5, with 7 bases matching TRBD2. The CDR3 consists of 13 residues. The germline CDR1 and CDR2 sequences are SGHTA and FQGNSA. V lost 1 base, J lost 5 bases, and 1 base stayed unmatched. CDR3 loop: CASSLGGSETQYF. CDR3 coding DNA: TGTGCCAGCAGCTTAGGCGGGAGCGAGACCCAGTACTTC. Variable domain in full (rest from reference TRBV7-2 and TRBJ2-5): GAGVSQSPSNKVTEKGKDVELRCDPISGHTALYWYRQSLGQGLEFLIYFQGNSAPDKSGLPSDRFSAERTGGSVSTLTIQRTQQEDSAVYLCASSLGGSETQYFGPGTRLLVL.

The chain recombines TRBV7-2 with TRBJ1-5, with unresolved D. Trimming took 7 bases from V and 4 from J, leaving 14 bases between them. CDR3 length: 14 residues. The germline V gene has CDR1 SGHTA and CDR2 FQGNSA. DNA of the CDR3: TGTGCCAGCACCCTATGGGCAGGTAATCAGCCCCAGCATTTT. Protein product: CASTLWAGNQPQHF.

The CDR3 reads CASSQGLLKGQPQHF. The DNA for the CDR3 is TGTGCCAGCAGCCAAGGTCTACTAAAGGGGCAGCCCCAGCATTTT. The J gene is TRBJ1-5, the V gene TRBV3-1, with D maybe TRBD1 (5 bases). The CDR3 has 15 amino acids. The V and J ends lost 1 base and 7 bases respectively, with 14 bases between them. The germline V gene encodes CDR1 LGHDT and CDR2 YNNKEL (reference sequence).

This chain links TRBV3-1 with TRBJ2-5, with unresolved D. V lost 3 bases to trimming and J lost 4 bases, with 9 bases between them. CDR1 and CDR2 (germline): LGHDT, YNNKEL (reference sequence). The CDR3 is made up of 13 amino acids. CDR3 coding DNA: TGTGCCAGCAGCCAGCCGGGTGGAGAGACCCAGTACTTC. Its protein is CASSQPGGETQYF.

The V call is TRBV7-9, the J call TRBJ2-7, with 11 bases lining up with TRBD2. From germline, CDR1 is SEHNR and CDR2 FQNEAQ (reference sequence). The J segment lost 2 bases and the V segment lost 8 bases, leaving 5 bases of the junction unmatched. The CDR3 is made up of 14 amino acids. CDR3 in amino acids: CASSSGRTTYEQYF. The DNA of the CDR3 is TGTGCCAGCTCTAGCGGGAGGACTACCTACGAGCAGTACTTC.